This T cell receptor (beta chain) was documented in a study of cytomegalovirus exposure and HLA in healthy donors. Across the whole study: The early release's HLA-typed donors yielded roughly 85 million unique TCRs. Study-wide points: By a later analysis, the bulk of CMV-associated TCR beta chains appeared HLA-restricted.

Between the trimmed V and J ends, which lost 5 bases and 1 base, there was a span of 11 bases. Germline CDR1 and CDR2: LNHDA and SQIVND (reference sequence). The CDR3 sequence is 14 residues long. Primers included in the PCR were 60 Vbeta and 13 Jbeta primers. Method: immunoSEQ multiplex PCR; TCRdb's copy keeps in-frame clones and lacks some. The table has about 120,000 clones, about four fifths seen once. Comment on this clone: Its target is not known.

This sequence was found in a female donor in good health and CMV-seropositive. Sequencing used PBMCs. The V gene is TRBV19, the J gene TRBJ1-1; tentatively, D is TRBD1 (5 bases). As DNA, the CDR3 is TGTGCCAGTAGTCGACAGCAACGGAACACTGAAGCTTTCTTT. Residues: CASSRQQRNTEAFF.